This entry describes one TCR beta chain. The target of this receptor is not known. Base qualities are not recorded, but no much larger clone differs from it by a single base. This entry comes from a study of tumor-infiltrating lymphocytes in oesophageal squamous cell carcinoma (dated by TCRdb to the mid-2010s). Libraries came from PCR. The sequencer listed for this sample is Illumina HiSeq 2000. The public reads were reprocessed in TCRdb via fastp at Q25 and MiXCR, keeping in-frame beta chains. All rows with the same CDR3 protein become a single entry with the most common DNA and genes. For this sample there are several thousand distinct CDR3 sequences; around a sixth appear just once. Jointly, the top ten make up about 13% of the sample. CDR3 length: 13 amino acids, cysteine to phenylalanine. The DNA shown is the 39-base CDR3, in frame from base 1. Trimming at the junction amounts to 0 bases on V and 8 bases on J, and the germline ends lie 10 bases apart. Based on the germline V gene, the CDR1 and CDR2 sequences are MGHRA and YSYEKL.

The sequencing input was blood. Recombination connected TRBV4-1 to TRBJ1-2; the D gene is perhaps TRBD1, on 5 matching bases. This receptor was obtained from a male donor with esophageal squamous cell carcinoma. The CDR3 sequence is CASSQDFGDGYTF. The sequenced DNA is TGCGCCAGCAGCCAAGATTTCGGGGACGGCTACACCTTC.